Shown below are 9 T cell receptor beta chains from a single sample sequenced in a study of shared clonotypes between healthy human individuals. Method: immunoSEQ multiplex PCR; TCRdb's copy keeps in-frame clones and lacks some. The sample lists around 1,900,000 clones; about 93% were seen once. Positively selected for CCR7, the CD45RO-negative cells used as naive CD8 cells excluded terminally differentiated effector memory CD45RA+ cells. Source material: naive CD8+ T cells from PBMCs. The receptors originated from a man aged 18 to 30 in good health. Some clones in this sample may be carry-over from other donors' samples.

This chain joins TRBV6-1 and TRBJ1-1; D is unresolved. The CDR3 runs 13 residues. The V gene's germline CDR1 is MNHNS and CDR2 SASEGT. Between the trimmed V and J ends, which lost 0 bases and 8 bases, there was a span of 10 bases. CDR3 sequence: CASSEAPVTEAFF. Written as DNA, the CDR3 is TGTGCCAGCAGTGAAGCGCCCGTTACAGAAGCTTTCTTT.

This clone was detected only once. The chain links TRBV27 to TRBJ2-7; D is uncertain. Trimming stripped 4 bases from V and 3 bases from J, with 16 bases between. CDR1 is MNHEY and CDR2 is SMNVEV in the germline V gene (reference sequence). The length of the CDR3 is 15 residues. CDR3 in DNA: TGTGCCAGCAGTTCAACGAGACTGGAACTCTACGAGCAGTACTTC. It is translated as CASSSTRLELYEQYF.

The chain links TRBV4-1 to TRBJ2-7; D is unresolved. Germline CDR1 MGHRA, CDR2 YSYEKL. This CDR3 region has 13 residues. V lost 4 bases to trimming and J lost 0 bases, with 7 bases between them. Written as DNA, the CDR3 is TGCGCCAGCAGCCCCGACAACTCCTACGAGCAGTACTTC. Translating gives CASSPDNSYEQYF.

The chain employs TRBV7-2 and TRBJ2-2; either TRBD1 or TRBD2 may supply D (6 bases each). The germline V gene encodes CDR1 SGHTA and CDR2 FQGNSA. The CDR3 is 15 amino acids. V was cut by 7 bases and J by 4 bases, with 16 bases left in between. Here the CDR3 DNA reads TGTGCCAGCACCCCCGGGGGCATGGGCACCGGGGAGCTGTTTTTT. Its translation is CASTPGGMGTGELFF. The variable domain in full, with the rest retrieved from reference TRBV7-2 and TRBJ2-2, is GAGVSQSPSNKVTEKGKDVELRCDPISGHTALYWYRQSLGQGLEFLIYFQGNSAPDKSGLPSDRFSAERTGGSVSTLTIQRTQQEDSAVYLCASTPGGMGTGELFFGEGSRLTVL.

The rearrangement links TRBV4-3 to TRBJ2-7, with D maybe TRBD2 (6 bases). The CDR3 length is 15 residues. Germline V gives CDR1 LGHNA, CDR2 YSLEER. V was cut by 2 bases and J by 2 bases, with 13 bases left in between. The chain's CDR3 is CASSQYPRGPYEQYF. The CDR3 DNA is TGCGCCAGCAGCCAATATCCGCGGGGTCCCTACGAGCAGTACTTC.

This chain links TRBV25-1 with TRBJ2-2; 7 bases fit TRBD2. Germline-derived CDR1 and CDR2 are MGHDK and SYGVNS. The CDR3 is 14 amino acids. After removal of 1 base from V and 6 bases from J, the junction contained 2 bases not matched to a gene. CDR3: CASSEFAGAGELFF. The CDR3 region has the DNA TGTGCCAGCAGTGAATTCGCGGGGGCCGGGGAGCTGTTTTTT.

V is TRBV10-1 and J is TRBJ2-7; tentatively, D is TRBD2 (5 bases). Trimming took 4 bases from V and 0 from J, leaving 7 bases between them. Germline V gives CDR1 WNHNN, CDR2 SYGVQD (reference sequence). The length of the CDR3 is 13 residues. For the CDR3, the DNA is TGCGCCAGCAGTGGTGAGGGCTCCTACGAGCAGTACTTC. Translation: CASSGEGSYEQYF.

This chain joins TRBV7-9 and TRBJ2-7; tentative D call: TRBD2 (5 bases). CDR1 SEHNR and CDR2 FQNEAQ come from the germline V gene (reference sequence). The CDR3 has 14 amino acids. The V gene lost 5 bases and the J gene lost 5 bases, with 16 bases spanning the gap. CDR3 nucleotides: TGTGCCAGCAGCCGACCGGGAAACGAGGACGAGCAGTACTTC. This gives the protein CASSRPGNEDEQYF.

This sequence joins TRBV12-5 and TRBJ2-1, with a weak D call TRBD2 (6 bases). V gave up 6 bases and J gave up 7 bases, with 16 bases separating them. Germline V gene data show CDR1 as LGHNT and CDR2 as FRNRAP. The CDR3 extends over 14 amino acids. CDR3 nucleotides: TGTGCTAGTGGCCCGGAGGGCCGTCGTAATGAGCAGTTCTTC. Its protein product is CASGPEGRRNEQFF.